This entry is about one T cell receptor (beta chain). Its antigen remains unidentified. Germline CDR1 DFQATT, CDR2 SNEGSKA (reference sequence). The CDR3 covers 14 residues. The V segment lost 5 bases and the J segment 5 bases; nucleotides outside the gene matches: 10. The data derive from a study of T-cell reconstitution after alpha-beta-depleted transplantation in children. Study outcomes and limitations: After transplant, at about two months, alpha-beta T cells were reportedly derived from several hundred expanded graft clones. T-cell numbers and diversity, one year after transplant, stemmed largely from T cells that were newly produced. Some patients' high day-60 TCRbeta diversity was traced to surviving recipient T cells and thymic progenitors.

Unique molecular identifiers were used in preparing the TCRbeta library. TCRdb fed the PCR reads into MiXCR, producing one record per CDR3 protein. The sample holds about 980,000 distinct CDR3 sequences, about 30% seen once. Here the sequenced sample was PBMCs, mostly from graft donor cells, taken 360 days after TCRalphabeta/CD19-depleted stem cell transplant. This TCR was sampled from a boy younger than two who had a stem cell transplant for SCID, so the T cells may come from the graft donor. The chain combines TRBV20-1 with TRBJ1-2, with 8 bases lining up with TRBD1. The CDR3 nucleotides are TGCAGTGCTGAAGACAGGGGCCTTTTTTATGGCTACACCTTC. Protein sequence: CSAEDRGLFYGYTF.